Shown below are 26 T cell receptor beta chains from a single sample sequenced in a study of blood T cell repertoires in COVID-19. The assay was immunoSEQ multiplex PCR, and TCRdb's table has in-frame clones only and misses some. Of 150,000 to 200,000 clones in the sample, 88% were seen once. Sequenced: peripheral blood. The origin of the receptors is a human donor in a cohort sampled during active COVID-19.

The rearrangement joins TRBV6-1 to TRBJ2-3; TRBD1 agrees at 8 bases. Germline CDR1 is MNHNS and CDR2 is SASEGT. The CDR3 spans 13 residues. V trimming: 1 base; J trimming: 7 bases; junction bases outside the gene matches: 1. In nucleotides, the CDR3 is TGTGCCAGCAGTGAAGGGACAGGGTATACGCAGTATTTT. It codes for CASSEGTGYTQYF.

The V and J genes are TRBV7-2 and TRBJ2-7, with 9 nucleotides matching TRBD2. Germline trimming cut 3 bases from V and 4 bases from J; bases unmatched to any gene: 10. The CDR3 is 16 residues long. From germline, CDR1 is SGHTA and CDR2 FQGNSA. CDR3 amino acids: CASSFVSGSVSYEQYF. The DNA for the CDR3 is TGTGCCAGCAGCTTTGTTAGCGGGAGTGTATCGTACGAGCAGTACTTC.

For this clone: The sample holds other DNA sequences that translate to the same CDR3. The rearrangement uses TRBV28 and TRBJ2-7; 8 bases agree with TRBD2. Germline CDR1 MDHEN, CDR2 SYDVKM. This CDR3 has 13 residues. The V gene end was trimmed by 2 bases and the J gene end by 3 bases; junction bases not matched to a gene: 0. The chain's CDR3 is CASSLGTSYEQYF. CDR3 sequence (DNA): TGTGCCAGCAGTTTAGGGACTAGCTACGAGCAGTACTTC. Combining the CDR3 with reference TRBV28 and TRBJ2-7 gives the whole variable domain DVKVTQSSRYLVKRTGEKVFLECVQDMDHENMFWYRQDPGLGLRLIYFSYDVKMKEKGDIPEGYSVSREKKERFSLILESASTNQTSMYLCASSLGTSYEQYFGPGTRLTVT.

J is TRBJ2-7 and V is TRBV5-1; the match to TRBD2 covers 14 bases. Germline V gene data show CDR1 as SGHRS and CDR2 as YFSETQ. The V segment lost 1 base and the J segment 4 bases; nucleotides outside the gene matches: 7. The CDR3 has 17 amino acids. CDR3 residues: CASSLLTSGRVAYEQYF. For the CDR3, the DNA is TGCGCCAGCAGCTTGCTGACTAGCGGGAGGGTGGCATACGAGCAGTACTTC. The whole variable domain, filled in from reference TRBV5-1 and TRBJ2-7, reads KAGVTQTPRYLIKTRGQQVTLSCSPISGHRSVSWYQQTPGQGLQFLFEYFSETQRNKGNFPGRFSGRQFSNSRSEMNVSTLELGDSALYLCASSLLTSGRVAYEQYFGPGTRLTVT.

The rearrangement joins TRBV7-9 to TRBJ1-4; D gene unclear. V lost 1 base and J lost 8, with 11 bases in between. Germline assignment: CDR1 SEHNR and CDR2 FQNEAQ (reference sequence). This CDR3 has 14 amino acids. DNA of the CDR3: TGTGCCAGCAGCTTAGTCCTCGAGGAAGAAAAACTGTTTTTT. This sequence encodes CASSLVLEEEKLFF.

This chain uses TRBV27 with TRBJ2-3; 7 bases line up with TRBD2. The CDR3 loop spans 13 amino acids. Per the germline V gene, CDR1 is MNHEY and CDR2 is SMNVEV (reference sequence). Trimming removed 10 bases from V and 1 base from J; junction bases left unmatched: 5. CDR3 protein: CATRDYGTDTQYF. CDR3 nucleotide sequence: TGTGCCACCCGGGACTACGGCACAGATACGCAGTATTTT.

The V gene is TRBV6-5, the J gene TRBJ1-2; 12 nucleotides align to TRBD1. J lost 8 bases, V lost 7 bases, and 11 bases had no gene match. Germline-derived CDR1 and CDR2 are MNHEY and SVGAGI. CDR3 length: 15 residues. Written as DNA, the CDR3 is TGTGCCAGCACTCCCGGGACAGGGGGCTCATTGGGCTACACCTTC. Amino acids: CASTPGTGGSLGYTF.

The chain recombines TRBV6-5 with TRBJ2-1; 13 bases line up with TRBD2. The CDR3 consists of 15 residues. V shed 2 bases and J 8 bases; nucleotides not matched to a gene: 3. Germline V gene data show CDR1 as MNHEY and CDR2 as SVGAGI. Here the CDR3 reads CASSYTLAGGDEQFF. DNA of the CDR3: TGTGCCAGCAGTTACACACTAGCGGGGGGGGATGAGCAGTTCTTC.

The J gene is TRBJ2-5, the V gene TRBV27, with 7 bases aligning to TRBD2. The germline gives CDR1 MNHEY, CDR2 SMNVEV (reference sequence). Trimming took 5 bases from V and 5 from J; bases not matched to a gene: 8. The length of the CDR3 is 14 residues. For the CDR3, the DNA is TGTGCCAGCAGTCAGTTGGGGGGGAGGGAGACCCAGTACTTC. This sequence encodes CASSQLGGRETQYF.

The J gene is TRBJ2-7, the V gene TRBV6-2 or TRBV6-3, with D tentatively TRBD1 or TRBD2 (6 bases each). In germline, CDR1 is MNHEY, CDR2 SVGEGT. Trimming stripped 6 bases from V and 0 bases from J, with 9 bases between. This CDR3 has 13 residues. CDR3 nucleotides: TGTGCCAGCAGCCGGGGGCCCTCCTACGAGCAGTACTTC. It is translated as CASSRGPSYEQYF.

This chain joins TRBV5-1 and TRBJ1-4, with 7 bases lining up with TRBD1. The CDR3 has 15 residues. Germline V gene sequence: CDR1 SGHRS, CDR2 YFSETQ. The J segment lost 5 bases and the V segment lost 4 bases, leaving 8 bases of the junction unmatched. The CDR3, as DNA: TGCGCCAGCAGCCCCTCCCAGGGGGTGAATGAAAAACTGTTTTTT. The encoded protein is CASSPSQGVNEKLFF.

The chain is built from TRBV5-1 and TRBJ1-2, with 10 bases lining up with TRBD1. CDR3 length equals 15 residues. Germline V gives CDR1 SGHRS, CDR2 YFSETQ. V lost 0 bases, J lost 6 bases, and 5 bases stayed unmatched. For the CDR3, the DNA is TGCGCCAGCAGCTTGGAGAGACAGGGGGCGGATGGCTACACCTTC. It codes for CASSLERQGADGYTF.

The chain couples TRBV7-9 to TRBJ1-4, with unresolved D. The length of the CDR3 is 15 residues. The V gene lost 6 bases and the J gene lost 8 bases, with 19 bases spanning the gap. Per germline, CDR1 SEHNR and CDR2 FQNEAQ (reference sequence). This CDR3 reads CASRRGEYDGEKLFF. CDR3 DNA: TGTGCCAGCAGACGCGGAGAGTACGACGGAGAAAAACTGTTTTTT.

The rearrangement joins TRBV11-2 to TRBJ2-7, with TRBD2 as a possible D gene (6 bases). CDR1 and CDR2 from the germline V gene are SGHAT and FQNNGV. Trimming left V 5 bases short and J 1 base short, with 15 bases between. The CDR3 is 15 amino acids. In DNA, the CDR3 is TGTGCCAGCAGCCACACGGGACTTCATTCCTACGAGCAGTACTTC. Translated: CASSHTGLHSYEQYF.

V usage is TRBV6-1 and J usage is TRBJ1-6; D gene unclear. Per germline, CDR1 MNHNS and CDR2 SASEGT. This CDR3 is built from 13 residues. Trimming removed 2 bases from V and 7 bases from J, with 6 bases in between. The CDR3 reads CASSEQRNSPLHF. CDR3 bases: TGTGCCAGCAGTGAACAGCGGAATTCACCCCTCCACTTT.

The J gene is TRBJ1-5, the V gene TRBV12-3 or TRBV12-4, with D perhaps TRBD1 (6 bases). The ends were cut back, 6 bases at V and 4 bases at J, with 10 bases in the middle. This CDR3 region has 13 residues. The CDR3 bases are TGTGCCAGCAGCCTTACAGGGAATCAGCCCCAGCATTTT. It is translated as CASSLTGNQPQHF.

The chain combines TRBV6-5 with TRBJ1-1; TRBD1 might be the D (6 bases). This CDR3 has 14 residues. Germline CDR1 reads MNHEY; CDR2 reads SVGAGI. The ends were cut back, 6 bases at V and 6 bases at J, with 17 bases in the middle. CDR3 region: CASRIVGGHAEAFF. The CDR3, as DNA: TGTGCCAGCAGAATCGTCGGGGGGCACGCTGAAGCTTTCTTT.

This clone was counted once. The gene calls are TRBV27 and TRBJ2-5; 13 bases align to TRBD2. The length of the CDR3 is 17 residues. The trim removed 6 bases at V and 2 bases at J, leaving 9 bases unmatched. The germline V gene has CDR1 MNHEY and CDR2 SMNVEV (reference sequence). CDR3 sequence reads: CASSRQLAGGRQETQYF. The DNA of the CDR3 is TGTGCCAGCAGCCGCCAACTAGCGGGAGGGCGACAAGAGACCCAGTACTTC.

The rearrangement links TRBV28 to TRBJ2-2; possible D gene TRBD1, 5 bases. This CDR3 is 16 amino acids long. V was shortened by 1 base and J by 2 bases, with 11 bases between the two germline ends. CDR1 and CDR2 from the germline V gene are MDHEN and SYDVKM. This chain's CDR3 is CASSLFPGLNTGELFF. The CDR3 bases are TGTGCCAGCAGTTTATTCCCAGGGCTTAACACCGGGGAGCTGTTTTTT.

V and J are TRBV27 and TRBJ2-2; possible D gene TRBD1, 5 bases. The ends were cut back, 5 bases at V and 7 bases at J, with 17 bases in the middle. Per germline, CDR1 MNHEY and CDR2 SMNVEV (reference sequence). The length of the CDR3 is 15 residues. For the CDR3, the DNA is TGTGCCAGCAGTACTTGGGGCCCCAGTGGCGGGGAGCTGTTTTTT. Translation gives CASSTWGPSGGELFF.

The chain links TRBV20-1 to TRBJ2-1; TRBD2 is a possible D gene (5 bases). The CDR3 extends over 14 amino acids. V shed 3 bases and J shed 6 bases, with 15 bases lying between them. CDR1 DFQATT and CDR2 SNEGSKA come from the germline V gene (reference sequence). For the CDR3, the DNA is TGCAGTGCTAGTCCTAGCTTGATGGGCAATGAGCAGTTCTTC. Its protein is CSASPSLMGNEQFF.

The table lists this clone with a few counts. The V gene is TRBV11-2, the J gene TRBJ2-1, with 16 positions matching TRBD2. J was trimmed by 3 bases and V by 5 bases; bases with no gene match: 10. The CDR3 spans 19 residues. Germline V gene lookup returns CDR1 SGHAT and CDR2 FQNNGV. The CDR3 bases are TGTGCCAGCAGCCGAACCGGGACTAGCGGGAGGGCAGGCTACAATGAGCAGTTCTTC. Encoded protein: CASSRTGTSGRAGYNEQFF. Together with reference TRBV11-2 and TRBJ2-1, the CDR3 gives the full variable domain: EAGVAQSPRYKIIEKRQSVAFWCNPISGHATLYWYQQILGQGPKLLIQFQNNGVVDDSQLPKDRFSAERLKGVDSTLKIQPAKLEDSAVYLCASSRTGTSGRAGYNEQFFGPGTRLTVL.

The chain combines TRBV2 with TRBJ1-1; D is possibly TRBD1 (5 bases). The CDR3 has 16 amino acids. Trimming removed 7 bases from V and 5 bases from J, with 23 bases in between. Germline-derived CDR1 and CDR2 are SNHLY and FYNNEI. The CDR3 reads CASTPGEGMGGTEAFF. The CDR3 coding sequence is TGTGCCAGCACCCCCGGGGAGGGGATGGGTGGGACTGAAGCTTTCTTT.

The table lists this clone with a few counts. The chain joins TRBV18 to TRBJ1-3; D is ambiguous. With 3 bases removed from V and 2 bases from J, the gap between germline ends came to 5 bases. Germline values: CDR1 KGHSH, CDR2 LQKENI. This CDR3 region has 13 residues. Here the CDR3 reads CASSPTAGNTIYF. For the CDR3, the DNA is TGTGCCAGCTCACCTACAGCTGGAAACACCATATATTTT.

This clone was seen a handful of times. The CDR3 nucleotides read TGTGCCAGCAGTTACTCGGGACTAGCGGGAGTTTATCGTGAGCAGTTCTTC. This gives the protein CASSYSGLAGVYREQFF. This chain joins TRBV6-2 or TRBV6-3 and TRBJ2-1; 14 bases match TRBD2. In germline, CDR1 is MNHEY, CDR2 SVGEGT. The trim removed 0 bases at V and 9 bases at J, leaving 7 bases unmatched. The CDR3 runs to 17 residues.

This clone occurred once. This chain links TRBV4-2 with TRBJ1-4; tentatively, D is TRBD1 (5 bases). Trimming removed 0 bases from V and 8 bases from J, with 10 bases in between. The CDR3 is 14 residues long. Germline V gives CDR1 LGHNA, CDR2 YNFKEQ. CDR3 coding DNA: TGTGCCAGCAGCCAAGATTGGCGGGACGAAAAACTGTTTTTT. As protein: CASSQDWRDEKLFF.